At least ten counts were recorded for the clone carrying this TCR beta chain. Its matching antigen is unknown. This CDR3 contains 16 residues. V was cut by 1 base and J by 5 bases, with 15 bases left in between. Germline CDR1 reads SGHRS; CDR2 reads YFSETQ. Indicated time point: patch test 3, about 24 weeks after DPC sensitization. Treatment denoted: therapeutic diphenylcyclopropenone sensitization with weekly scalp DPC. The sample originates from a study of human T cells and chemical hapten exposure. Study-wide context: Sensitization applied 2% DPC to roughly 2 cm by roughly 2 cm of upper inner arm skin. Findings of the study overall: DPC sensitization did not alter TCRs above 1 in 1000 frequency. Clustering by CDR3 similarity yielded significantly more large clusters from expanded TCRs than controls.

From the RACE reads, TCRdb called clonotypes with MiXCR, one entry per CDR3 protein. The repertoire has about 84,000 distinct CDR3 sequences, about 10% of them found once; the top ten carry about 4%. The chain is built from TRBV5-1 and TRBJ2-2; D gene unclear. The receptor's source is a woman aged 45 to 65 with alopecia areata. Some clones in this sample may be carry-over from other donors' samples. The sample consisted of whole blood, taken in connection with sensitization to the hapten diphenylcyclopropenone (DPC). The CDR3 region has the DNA TGCGCCAGCAGCTTGATCCCAGGTTCTGGAACCGGGGAGCTGTTTTTT. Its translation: CASSLIPGSGTGELFF.